This entry lists 29 T cell receptor beta chains sequenced from one sample in a study of control samples from healthy donors and cancer patients. The method was immunoSEQ multiplex PCR; TCRdb's version includes in-frame clones alone and lacks a portion of them. The table shows over 65,000 clones, with approximately 94% occurring only once. Source material: blood. Source of these receptors: a woman in her thirties or forties in good health.

The rearrangement links TRBV5-6 to TRBJ1-6; D gene uncertain. Germline V lookup: CDR1 SGHDT, CDR2 YYEEEE. V lost 2 bases, J lost 2 bases, and 14 bases lay in between. The CDR3 length is 17 residues. The CDR3 is CASSLDRGTTYNSPLHF. The CDR3, as DNA: TGTGCCAGCAGCTTAGATCGGGGAACTACCTATAATTCACCCCTCCACTTT.

The genes are TRBV7-9 and TRBJ2-4, with D possibly being TRBD1 (5 bases). Germline V gene data show CDR1 as SEHNR and CDR2 as FQNEAQ (reference sequence). This CDR3 is 18 amino acids long. Trimming left V 5 bases short and J 1 base short, with 21 bases between. CDR3 sequence: CASSRRVEGAGAKNIQYF. In DNA form, the CDR3 reads TGTGCCAGCAGCCGCCGGGTAGAAGGGGCCGGGGCCAAAAACATTCAGTACTTC.

V usage is TRBV2 and J usage is TRBJ1-3, with a possible D match to TRBD1 (5 bases). The length of the CDR3 is 17 residues. Trimming cost V 4 bases and J 0 bases, with 16 bases left between them. Germline values: CDR1 SNHLY, CDR2 FYNNEI. The CDR3 protein is CASSAYGGGTSGNTIYF. The CDR3 DNA reads as TGTGCCAGCAGTGCCTATGGCGGGGGGACCTCTGGAAACACCATATATTTT.

The V gene is TRBV5-1, the J gene TRBJ2-3; TRBD1 aligns across 7 bases. The germline gives CDR1 SGHRS, CDR2 YFSETQ. The CDR3 loop spans 15 amino acids. The ends lost 1 base at V and 2 bases at J; junction bases unmatched: 4. The CDR3 sequence is CASSLRTGPTDTQYF. DNA of the CDR3: TGCGCCAGCAGCTTGCGGACAGGACCCACAGATACGCAGTATTTT.

The genes are TRBV12-3 or TRBV12-4 and TRBJ1-1, with D tentatively TRBD1 (6 bases). The CDR3 spans 12 residues. V dropped 6 bases and J dropped 12 bases, with 17 bases sitting between them. CDR3 DNA: TGTGCCAGCAGGACAGGACCCAGTGGGACTTTCTTT. It specifies CASRTGPSGTFF.

The V gene is TRBV7-6, the J gene TRBJ2-2, with 7 bases fitting TRBD2. Germline V gene sequence: CDR1 SGHVS, CDR2 FNYEAQ. With V trimmed by 4 bases and J by 6 bases, 8 bases remained unmatched. The CDR3 loop spans 15 amino acids. CDR3 sequence: CASSSPGGGPGELFF. As DNA, the CDR3 is TGTGCCAGCAGCTCCCCGGGGGGAGGGCCCGGGGAGCTGTTTTTT.

This clone was seen just once. The V gene is TRBV5-1, the J gene TRBJ2-1; D remains ambiguous. V was clipped by 3 bases and J by 7 bases, with 14 bases between them. Germline V lookup: CDR1 SGHRS, CDR2 YFSETQ. CDR3 length equals 14 residues. The CDR3 region is CASSSTTVGNEQFF. The DNA for the CDR3 is TGCGCCAGCAGCTCGACAACGGTGGGGAATGAGCAGTTCTTC.

The gene calls are TRBV7-9 and TRBJ2-5; D not certain. CDR1 is SEHNR, CDR2 FQNEAQ, per germline (reference sequence). Trimming took off 8 bases at V and 4 bases at J, with 11 bases between the two ends. This CDR3 contains 12 residues. The CDR3 region has the DNA TGTGCCAGCGCCCTGGGTGGAGAGACCCAGTACTTC. It codes for CASALGGETQYF.

The table lists this clone with a count of one. V gene TRBV29-1 combines with J gene TRBJ1-1, with 8 bases identical to TRBD1. Germline V gene lookup returns CDR1 SQVTM and CDR2 ANQGSEA. The CDR3 spans 13 residues. V was pared by 3 bases and J by 6 bases, with 6 bases of the junction left unmatched. The CDR3 nucleotides are TGCAGCGTTGACCGGACAGGGAGTGCTGAAGCTTTCTTT. Translated, it gives CSVDRTGSAEAFF.

The chain recombines TRBV4-1 with TRBJ2-3; 7 bases fit TRBD1. CDR3 size: 17 residues. Looked up from germline, CDR1 is MGHRA and CDR2 is YSYEKL. V was clipped by 0 bases and J by 2 bases; unmatched bases: 8. The chain's CDR3 is CASSQEGTATYTDTQYF. CDR3 nucleotides: TGCGCCAGCAGCCAAGAAGGGACAGCTACATACACAGATACGCAGTATTTT.

This rearrangement joins TRBV4-3 to TRBJ1-1, with D tentatively TRBD1 (6 bases). The CDR3 contains 15 residues. The ends were cut back, 2 bases at V and 2 bases at J, with 12 bases in the middle. Germline CDR1 LGHNA, CDR2 YSLEER. This chain's CDR3 is CASSQKGVPNTEAFF. CDR3 DNA sequence: TGCGCCAGCAGCCAAAAGGGGGTACCTAACACTGAAGCTTTCTTT.

The chain recombines TRBV4-2 with TRBJ2-3, with no clear D. The CDR3 has 17 amino acids. Germline CDR1 is LGHNA and CDR2 is YNFKEQ. V shed 1 base and J shed 5 bases, with 19 bases lying between them. CDR3 DNA: TGTGCCAGCAGCCAAGGTGACACGTCCTGGTGGGGAGATACGCAGTATTTT. Protein product: CASSQGDTSWWGDTQYF.

The chain has TRBV9 and TRBJ1-2, with D unclear. This CDR3 comprises 14 residues. Looked up from germline, CDR1 is SGDLS and CDR2 is YYNGEE. V shed 0 bases and J shed 4 bases, with 10 bases lying between them. The CDR3 sequence: CASSVAADGYGYTF. The CDR3 region has the DNA TGTGCCAGCAGCGTAGCGGCGGACGGCTATGGCTACACCTTC.

The gene calls are TRBV5-1 and TRBJ1-2, with D perhaps TRBD1 (5 bases). Trimming shortened V by 0 bases and J by 4 bases, and 10 bases separated the two germline ends. Germline CDR1 is SGHRS and CDR2 is YFSETQ. The CDR3 is made up of 14 amino acids. The CDR3 is CASSLGQGGYGYTF. As DNA, the CDR3 is TGCGCCAGCAGCTTGGGTCAGGGCGGCTATGGCTACACCTTC.

The V and J genes are TRBV24-1 and TRBJ1-5, with D hard to call. The CDR3 is made up of 12 amino acids. CDR1 is KGHDR, CDR2 SFDVKD, per germline. V was cut by 3 bases and J by 5 bases, with 4 bases left in between. DNA of the CDR3: TGTGCCACCAGTGATAGGTATCAGCCCCAGCATTTT. It translates to CATSDRYQPQHF.

V is TRBV30 and J is TRBJ1-6; weak D call: TRBD1 (5 bases). The CDR3 has 13 residues. CDR1 is GTSNPN and CDR2 is SVGIG in the germline V gene (reference sequence). Trimming pared 4 bases from V and 7 bases from J, leaving 11 bases between. The CDR3 spells CAWTPGGNSPLHF. For the CDR3, the DNA is TGTGCCTGGACTCCGGGGGGGAATTCACCCCTCCACTTT.

The chain combines TRBV5-6 with TRBJ1-3, with D possibly TRBD1 on 5 matching bases. The CDR3 loop spans 15 amino acids. CDR1 is SGHDT, CDR2 YYEEEE, per germline. Between the trimmed V and J ends, which lost 2 bases and 0 bases, there was a span of 9 bases. The CDR3 DNA sequence: TGTGCCAGCAGCTTTAGGGGCGCCTCTGGAAACACCATATATTTT. This encodes CASSFRGASGNTIYF.

The V call is TRBV4-3, the J call TRBJ2-7; 10 bases match TRBD1. CDR3 size: 16 residues. V was pared by 1 base and J by 1 base, with 4 bases of the junction left unmatched. CDR1 is LGHNA, CDR2 YSLEER, per germline. This CDR3 reads CASSQARTGGSYEQYF. The CDR3 nucleotides are TGCGCCAGCAGCCAAGCCCGGACAGGGGGTTCCTACGAGCAGTACTTC.

V and J are TRBV18 and TRBJ1-2; the D gene is possibly TRBD1 (6 bases). The V and J ends lost 3 bases and 6 bases respectively, with 17 bases between them. This CDR3 has 15 residues. CDR1 and CDR2 from the germline V gene are KGHSH and LQKENI. The CDR3 nucleotides read TGTGCCAGCTCACCGCTCGAACAGGGAATCGATGGCTACACCTTC. Its translation: CASSPLEQGIDGYTF.

The chain joins TRBV11-2 to TRBJ2-3, with no clear D. The CDR3 extends over 15 amino acids. Germline CDR1 reads SGHAT; CDR2 reads FQNNGV. Trimming took off 2 bases at V and 2 bases at J, with 11 bases between the two ends. The CDR3 region has the DNA TGTGCCAGCAGCTTATCCTCGCGGACCACAGATACGCAGTATTTT. Translation: CASSLSSRTTDTQYF.

The genes are TRBV7-8 and TRBJ2-7; TRBD2 matches at 12 bases. CDR1 is SGHVS, CDR2 FQNEAQ, per germline. The CDR3 length is 15 residues. V shed 4 bases, J shed 7 bases, and the junction held 8 bases outside the gene matches. The DNA of the CDR3 is TGTGCCAGCAGCTGGACTAGCGGGGTATCTGGGGAGCAGTACTTC. Its translation is CASSWTSGVSGEQYF.

The CDR3 coding sequence is TGCGCCAGCAGCTCGGCCTACGAGCAGTACTTC. Translating it yields CASSSAYEQYF. The V call is TRBV5-1, the J call TRBJ2-7, with D unclear. Germline-derived CDR1 and CDR2 are SGHRS and YFSETQ. CDR3 length: 11 residues. Trimming left V 3 bases short and J 2 bases short, with 3 bases between.

V gene TRBV11-2 combines with J gene TRBJ2-7; no reliable D call. Germline V gives CDR1 SGHAT, CDR2 FQNNGV. The CDR3 length is 18 residues. Deletions cut 4 bases from V and 2 bases from J, with 24 bases between. The CDR3 DNA follows: TGTGCCAGCAGCTGGAGAGGTTCAGCCGGATCGGCCGCCTACGAGCAGTACTTC. Protein sequence: CASSWRGSAGSAAYEQYF.

This chain uses TRBV5-1 with TRBJ1-4; TRBD1 matches 7 bases. J lost 6 bases, V lost 0 bases, and 2 bases had no gene match. This CDR3 is built from 14 residues. Germline V gives CDR1 SGHRS, CDR2 YFSETQ. The CDR3 region has the DNA TGCGCCAGCAGCTTGGCAGGGGGGGATGAAAAACTGTTTTTT. Translating gives CASSLAGGDEKLFF. The whole variable domain, filled in from reference TRBV5-1 and TRBJ1-4, reads KAGVTQTPRYLIKTRGQQVTLSCSPISGHRSVSWYQQTPGQGLQFLFEYFSETQRNKGNFPGRFSGRQFSNSRSEMNVSTLELGDSALYLCASSLAGGDEKLFFGSGTQLSVL.

The chain uses TRBV6-2 or TRBV6-3 and TRBJ2-1; no definite D call. CDR3 length equals 17 residues. V gave up 1 base and J gave up 2 bases, with 15 bases separating them. Germline CDR1 reads MNHEY; CDR2 reads SVGEGT. CDR3 coding DNA: TGTGCCAGCAGTTACTTTCGCAGGAAGGGCCCCTACAATGAGCAGTTCTTC. Translation gives CASSYFRRKGPYNEQFF.

V usage is TRBV12-3 or TRBV12-4 and J usage is TRBJ2-1; D gene ambiguous. Trimming pared 2 bases from V and 5 bases from J, leaving 7 bases between. The CDR3 extends over 13 amino acids. For the CDR3, the DNA is TGTGCCAGCAGTTTACAGGAAAACAATGAGCAGTTCTTC. As protein: CASSLQENNEQFF.

The chain links TRBV4-1 to TRBJ2-3; tentatively, D is TRBD1 or TRBD2 (5 bases each). The CDR3 length is 14 residues. The V end was cut by 4 bases, the J end by 2 bases, with 10 bases between. The V gene's germline CDR1 is MGHRA and CDR2 YSYEKL. The CDR3 reads CASSPGPVTDTQYF. For the CDR3, the DNA is TGCGCCAGCAGCCCGGGACCAGTCACAGATACGCAGTATTTT.

The chain uses TRBV7-6 and TRBJ2-5; 9 bases agree with TRBD1. Germline CDR1 reads SGHVS; CDR2 reads FNYEAQ. The junction had 9 bases not matched to a gene; V was cut back by 4 bases and J by 3 bases. This CDR3 has 16 amino acids. Here the CDR3 reads CASSSHRDRAKETQYF. In nucleotides, the CDR3 is TGTGCCAGCAGCTCCCACCGGGACAGGGCCAAAGAGACCCAGTACTTC.

This chain links TRBV7-3 with TRBJ1-2; D perhaps matches TRBD1 (6 bases). The germline V gene encodes CDR1 SGHTA and CDR2 FQGTGA. This CDR3 comprises 13 residues. Between the trimmed V and J ends, which lost 4 bases and 4 bases, there was a span of 10 bases. The CDR3: CASSSQGSYGYTF. The CDR3 coding sequence is TGTGCCAGCAGCTCACAGGGATCCTATGGCTACACCTTC.